One TCR beta chain is described in this entry. Its target is not known. Germline is not matched at one junction end, which may reflect a read error. The read is 3 residues too short to cover the CDR3 end, so that end is filled in from the germline J gene. Unstimulated Tregs (CD4+CD25+CD127-) and CD4+CD25- non-Tregs were sorted from PBMCs. The repertoire was sequenced with immunoSEQ multiplex PCR; TCRdb's copy has only in-frame clones and lacks some. Seen in this sample are about 48,000 clones; the ten most common clones hold around 0.8%. This specimen comes from a study of Tregs in tolerant kidney transplant recipients. CDR1 SGHDN and CDR2 FVKESK come from the germline V gene. The CDR3 runs 14 residues. Study-level findings and limits: For some patients, primers changed over time, blocking nucleotide-level comparison. Activated donor B cell expansion appeared to reveal the most relevant donor-specific TCRbeta repertoire. Tolerant patients' donor-specific Tregs expanded beyond overall Tregs, suggesting antigen-driven growth.

The source of this sequence is a human donor who received a combined kidney and bone marrow transplant. The starting material was CD4+ T cells from blood, obtained before the transplant. V and J are TRBV14 and TRBJ1-1; no clear D. CDR3 sequence reads: CASSQGLLNTEAFF. Incomplete CDR3 DNA: TGTGCCAGCAGTCAAGGACTGCTGAACACTGAA. Together with reference TRBV14 and TRBJ1-1, the CDR3 gives the full variable domain: EAGVTQFPSHSVIEKGQTVTLRCDPISGHDNLYWYRRVMGKEIKFLLHFVKESKQDESGMPNNRFLAERTGGTYSTLKVQPAELEDSGVYFCASSQGLLNTEAFFGQGTRLTVV.